Presented here are 19 T cell receptor beta chains from one specimen sequenced in a study of identical twins. TCRdb reprocessed the 5' RACE reads with MiXCR, giving one entry per CDR3 protein. Of hundreds of thousands of distinct CDR3 sequences in the sample, 12% were seen once. The sample also formed part of further work on yellow fever vaccine responses in identical twins.

Sequenced input: CD8+ T cells sorted from blood. These receptors all stem from a young woman in good health.

This chain joins TRBV27 and TRBJ2-2; D is uncertain. Germline CDR1 MNHEY, CDR2 SMNVEV (reference sequence). Deletions cut 8 bases from V and 0 bases from J, with 16 bases between. The CDR3 sequence is 16 residues long. CDR3 in amino acids: CASRDEAEANTGELFF. CDR3 DNA sequence: TGTGCCAGCCGTGACGAGGCGGAAGCGAACACCGGGGAGCTGTTTTTT.

This clonotype was detected only a few times. V gene TRBV4-2 combines with J gene TRBJ2-3, with D perhaps TRBD2 (6 bases). Per the germline V gene, CDR1 is LGHNA and CDR2 is YNFKEQ. The V gene lost 1 base and the J gene lost 5 bases, with 16 bases spanning the gap. There are 16 residues in the CDR3. CDR3 nucleotides: TGTGCCAGCAGCCAAGTAGGAGGGGAAAGCGGAGATACGCAGTATTTT. Its translation: CASSQVGGESGDTQYF.

The V call is TRBV28, the J call TRBJ1-1; D not certain. This CDR3 is built from 15 residues. The V end lost 1 base, the J end lost 0 bases, and 9 bases lay between the germline ends. CDR1 is MDHEN, CDR2 SYDVKM, per germline. CDR3 nucleotides: TGTGCCAGCAGTTTATTGGGAGACATGAACACTGAAGCTTTCTTT. Amino acids: CASSLLGDMNTEAFF.

The V and J genes are TRBV12-3 or TRBV12-4 and TRBJ1-5; 10 bases agree with TRBD1. The J segment lost 6 bases and the V segment lost 5 bases, leaving 7 bases of the junction unmatched. There are 15 residues in the CDR3. The CDR3 reads CASSRTGGGTQPQHF. CDR3 DNA: TGTGCCAGCAGTCGGACAGGGGGAGGAACTCAGCCCCAGCATTTT.

This clonotype was counted between two and nine times. The chain links TRBV20-1 to TRBJ2-7, with D perhaps TRBD2 (5 bases). V shed 1 base and J shed 0 bases, with 7 bases lying between them. Germline-derived CDR1 and CDR2 are DFQATT and SNEGSKA (reference sequence). The CDR3 sequence is 13 residues long. Here the CDR3 reads CSARGTDSYEQYF. CDR3 nucleotide sequence: TGCAGTGCTAGAGGGACTGACTCCTACGAGCAGTACTTC.

This chain joins TRBV2 and TRBJ2-3; a weak D match, TRBD2 (7 bases). Germline CDR1 reads SNHLY; CDR2 reads FYNNEI. Trimming took 4 bases from V and 3 from J, leaving 17 bases between them. The CDR3 is 16 residues long. The CDR3 DNA reads TGTGCCAGCAGTGTTGGGGGGGCGGGAAGGACAGATACGCAGTATTTT. Residues: CASSVGGAGRTDTQYF.

The J gene is TRBJ1-5, the V gene TRBV7-8, with D unresolved. The V end lost 1 base, the J end lost 0 bases, and 4 bases lay between the germline ends. The CDR3 covers 14 residues. Per the germline V gene, CDR1 is SGHVS and CDR2 is FQNEAQ. The CDR3 region has the DNA TGTGCCAGCAGCTTAGATGCTAGCAATCAGCCCCAGCATTTT. Residues: CASSLDASNQPQHF.

J is TRBJ2-3 and V is TRBV28, with a possible D match to TRBD2 (6 bases). Deletions cut 2 bases from V and 6 bases from J, with 18 bases between. The CDR3 runs 16 residues. The germline V gene encodes CDR1 MDHEN and CDR2 SYDVKM. The DNA for the CDR3 is TGTGCCAGCAGTTTAAAAGGAACACCGGGGAGGGATACGCAGTATTTT. This gives the protein CASSLKGTPGRDTQYF.

The table lists this clonotype with a few counts. The chain combines TRBV2 with TRBJ2-6, with D unclear. This CDR3 is built from 15 residues. Germline values: CDR1 SNHLY, CDR2 FYNNEI. V was clipped by 2 bases and J by 2 bases, with 7 bases between them. The DNA of the CDR3 is TGTGCCAGCAGTGAATCCGTTGCTGGGGCCAACGTCCTGACTTTC. This encodes CASSESVAGANVLTF.

This chain connects TRBV11-1 to TRBJ1-5; tentatively, D is TRBD1 (6 bases). Germline CDR1 is SGHAT and CDR2 is FQDESV (reference sequence). Trimming cost V 4 bases and J 2 bases, with 27 bases left between them. The CDR3 spans 20 residues. CDR3 coding DNA: TGTGCCAGCAGCTCAACAAATCGAGACAGGCCCCCAGAAGGCAATCAGCCCCAGCATTTT. Translating it yields CASSSTNRDRPPEGNQPQHF.

In its sample, this clonotype was seen a few times. The rearrangement links TRBV6-5 to TRBJ2-1; D is possibly TRBD2 (6 bases). Germline lookup yields CDR1 MNHEY and CDR2 SVGAGI. V lost 2 bases and J lost 0, with 11 bases in between. The CDR3 is made up of 16 amino acids. The CDR3 DNA is TGTGCCAGCAGTTACGATACGGGAGTCTCCTACAATGAGCAGTTCTTC. Translating it yields CASSYDTGVSYNEQFF.

This clonotype was counted at least ten times. V gene TRBV6-4 combines with J gene TRBJ2-3; 8 bases fit TRBD2. CDR1 MRHNA and CDR2 SNTAGT come from the germline V gene. The trim removed 3 bases at V and 3 bases at J, leaving 2 bases unmatched. CDR3 length equals 14 residues. The CDR3 region is CASSEGLETDTQYF. DNA for the CDR3: TGTGCCAGCAGTGAGGGACTAGAGACAGATACGCAGTATTTT.

This clonotype was observed a handful of times. The rearrangement uses TRBV2 and TRBJ1-2; 11 nucleotides line up with TRBD1. The CDR3 is 14 residues long. The V segment lost 7 bases and the J segment 3 bases; nucleotides outside the gene matches: 4. Germline assignment: CDR1 SNHLY and CDR2 FYNNEI. DNA for the CDR3: TGTGCCAGCACTTGGACAGGGGGCGACTATGGCTACACCTTC. Its protein is CASTWTGGDYGYTF. Looking up the rest from reference TRBV2 and TRBJ1-2 gives the full variable domain: EPEVTQTPSHQVTQMGQEVILRCVPISNHLYFYWYRQILGQKVEFLVSFYNNEISEKSEIFDDQFSVERPDGSNFTLKIRSTKLEDSAMYFCASTWTGGDYGYTFGSGTRLTVV.

The gene calls are TRBV13 and TRBJ2-2; D possibly corresponds to TRBD1 (6 bases). Germline lookup yields CDR1 PRHDT and CDR2 FYEKMQ (reference sequence). This CDR3 has 16 amino acids. Deletions cut 5 bases from V and 1 base from J, with 14 bases between. The CDR3 nucleotides read TGTGCCAGCAGCGGGGAGTGGACAGAGAACACCGGGGAGCTGTTTTTT. Protein sequence: CASSGEWTENTGELFF.

This clonotype was found many times. The gene calls are TRBV29-1 and TRBJ2-1; the match to TRBD2 covers 15 bases. CDR3 length: 15 amino acids. The ends lost 5 bases at V and 5 bases at J; junction bases unmatched: 4. Germline assignment: CDR1 SQVTM and CDR2 ANQGSEA. The CDR3 spells CSVKGLAGGNNEQFF. In DNA, the CDR3 is TGCAGCGTTAAGGGACTAGCGGGAGGAAACAATGAGCAGTTCTTC.

This clonotype was detected only a few times. V and J are TRBV5-1 and TRBJ1-2, with D hard to call. V gave up 3 bases and J gave up 2 bases, with 11 bases separating them. This CDR3 has 14 residues. Germline assignment: CDR1 SGHRS and CDR2 YFSETQ. CDR3 residues: CASSSDDGNYGYTF. The CDR3 bases are TGCGCCAGCAGCTCCGACGACGGGAACTATGGCTACACCTTC.

This clonotype was counted between two and nine times. This chain uses TRBV28 with TRBJ2-7; tentative D call: TRBD1 (6 bases). V was cut by 8 bases and J by 6 bases, with 20 bases left in between. CDR1 and CDR2 from the germline V gene are MDHEN and SYDVKM. This CDR3 is built from 14 residues. The CDR3 loop reads CASYDRDTGLEQYF. For the CDR3, the DNA is TGTGCCAGCTACGACCGGGACACAGGTCTCGAGCAGTACTTC.

This rearrangement joins TRBV2 to TRBJ2-1; 10 positions agree with TRBD2. Germline V gene lookup returns CDR1 SNHLY and CDR2 FYNNEI. Trimming at V came to 8 bases and at J to 4 bases, leaving 5 bases not matched to a gene. This CDR3 spans 14 amino acids. DNA of the CDR3: TGTGCCAGCGGAGAGACTAGCGGGTACAATGAGCAGTTCTTC. Translation gives CASGETSGYNEQFF.

The sample holds a few counts of this clonotype. The chain joins TRBV9 to TRBJ2-7; 8 nucleotides line up with TRBD1. The germline V gene encodes CDR1 SGDLS and CDR2 YYNGEE. CDR3 length: 15 residues. The V segment lost 0 bases and the J segment 3 bases; nucleotides outside the gene matches: 5. As DNA, the CDR3 is TGTGCCAGCAGCGTAGACGCAGGGGGCATCTACGAGCAGTACTTC. It codes for CASSVDAGGIYEQYF.